This is a list of T cell receptor beta chains from one sample in a study of cytomegalovirus exposure and HLA in healthy donors. This table comes from immunoSEQ multiplex PCR, and its TCRdb copy is limited to in-frame clones, with some not included. Among a few hundred thousand clones listed, around 90% were seen once. Sequencing used PBMCs. These receptors were obtained from a young woman in good health and CMV-seronegative. The CDR3 runs from the conserved cysteine through the conserved F or W. The D gene is left open where the match is weak. Clone size appears in some rows only: once, few, many, or a class for an expanded clone.

>TRBJ2-1|TRBV11-2|once|TRBD2
CASSLGASGGNEQFF
TGTGCCAGCAGCTTAGGTGCTAGCGGGGGGAATGAGCAGTTCTTC
>TRBJ1-3|TRBV7-9|-|TRBD1
CASSSPTGDTPGNTIYF
TGTGCCAGCAGCTCACCTACAGGGGATACTCCTGGAAACACCATATATTTT
>TRBJ1-2|TRBV7-9|-|TRBD1
CASSLDRTGGLGGYTF
TGTGCCAGCAGCTTAGATCGGACAGGGGGCCTCGGTGGCTACACCTTC
>TRBJ2-3|TRBV19|-|TRBD2
CASTTSGGATDTQYF
TGTGCCAGTACCACTAGCGGGGGGGCCACAGATACGCAGTATTTT
>TRBJ2-1|TRBV5-1|-|TRBD2
CASSLAGAPNNEQFF
TGCGCCAGCAGTCTAGCGGGGGCCCCGAACAATGAGCAGTTCTTC
>TRBJ1-6|TRBV5-1|few|-
CASSLGTESSYNSPLHF
TGCGCCAGCAGCTTGGGGACAGAGAGCTCCTATAATTCACCCCTCCACTTT
>TRBJ1-1|TRBV6-1|-|-
CASSEDLALRMNTEAFF
TGTGCCAGCAGTGAAGACCTGGCTTTACGTATGAACACTGAAGCTTTCTTT
>TRBJ1-6|TRBV7-9|-|TRBD1
CASSLSSGGNNSPLHF
TGTGCCAGCAGCTTATCATCAGGGGGGAATAATTCACCCCTCCACTTT
>TRBJ2-7|TRBV19|-|-
CASSRSFTGFQSYEQYF
TGTGCCAGTAGTAGATCATTTACAGGGTTTCAGTCCTACGAGCAGTACTTC
>TRBJ1-1|TRBV6-5|-|-
CASSRRPRMNTEAFF
TGTGCCAGCAGCCGGAGACCGCGGATGAACACTGAAGCTTTCTTT
>TRBJ2-7|TRBV10-2|-|-
CASTEETYAHEQYF
TGCGCCAGCACCGAGGAAACTTACGCCCACGAGCAGTACTTC
>TRBJ1-1|TRBV29-1|-|-
CSVDRVLNTEAFF
TGCAGCGTTGACAGGGTTCTGAACACTGAAGCTTTCTTT
>TRBJ2-3|TRBV25-1|-|-
CASSPTDRYTDTQYF
TGTGCCAGCAGCCCGACAGATCGATACACAGATACGCAGTATTTT
>TRBJ1-3|TRBV9|-|TRBD1
CASSATGTGQGTIYF
TGTGCCAGCAGCGCAACCGGGACAGGGCAGGGCACCATATATTTT
>TRBJ2-3|TRBV6-6|-|TRBD2
CASSYGGVDTQYF
TGTGCCAGCAGTTACGGGGGGGTAGATACGCAGTATTTT
>TRBJ1-1|TRBV27|-|-
CASSGTRAAEAFF
TGTGCCAGCAGCGGGACTCGGGCTGCTGAAGCTTTCTTT
>TRBJ1-1|TRBV4-2|-|-
CASSQTDTEAFF
TGTGCCAGCAGCCAAACAGACACTGAAGCTTTCTTT
>TRBJ1-1|TRBV9|-|-
CASSTRTDLNTEAFF
TGTGCCAGCAGCACCCGGACTGATCTGAACACTGAAGCTTTCTTT
>TRBJ1-2|TRBV9|once|-
CASSPGGTSYGYTF
TGTGCCAGCAGCCCCGGGGGGACATCCTATGGCTACACCTTC
>TRBJ1-5|TRBV29-1|once|TRBD1
CSVVDRGEQMPQHF
TGCAGCGTTGTGGACAGGGGCGAGCAAATGCCCCAGCATTTT
>TRBJ1-4|TRBV18|-|TRBD1
CASSLRQGLYEKLFF
TGTGCCAGCTCACTACGACAGGGCCTTTATGAAAAACTGTTTTTT
>TRBJ1-2|TRBV7-9|-|-
CASSLAKGGYTF
TGTGCCAGCAGCTTGGCAAAGGGGGGCTACACCTTC
>TRBJ1-5|TRBV15|-|-
CATSRDLGGQPQHF
TGTGCCACCAGCAGAGATTTGGGGGGTCAGCCCCAGCATTTT
>TRBJ1-2|TRBV2|-|-
CASSRQATGSYGYTF
TGTGCCAGCAGTCGACAGGCAACGGGGAGCTATGGCTACACCTTC
>TRBJ1-3|TRBV6-1|few|-
CASRLREVSGTIYF
TGTGCCAGCAGACTCAGGGAGGTGTCCGGCACCATATATTTT
>TRBJ1-1|TRBV27|-|TRBD1
CARCTGDTEAFF
TGTGCCAGATGCACAGGGGACACTGAAGCTTTCTTT
>TRBJ1-1|TRBV27|few|TRBD1
CASSFRTGQGVEAFF
TGTGCCAGCAGTTTCAGGACAGGACAGGGCGTGGAAGCTTTCTTT
>TRBJ2-3|TRBV11-2|-|TRBD2
CASSRGLADTDTQYF
TGTGCCAGCAGCCGCGGACTAGCGGATACAGATACGCAGTATTTT
>TRBJ1-1|TRBV9|once|-
CASSVVGRANTEAFF
TGTGCCAGCAGCGTAGTCGGCAGGGCGAACACTGAAGCTTTCTTT
>TRBJ1-2|TRBV19|-|-
CASRPGRGYGYTF
TGTGCCAGTAGGCCAGGGCGAGGCTATGGCTACACCTTC
>TRBJ1-2|TRBV25-1|-|TRBD1
CASSEFSGRGQNYGYTF
TGTGCCAGCAGTGAATTCTCCGGCAGGGGGCAGAACTATGGCTACACCTTC
>TRBJ1-2|TRBV29-1|-|-
CSVVRAAYGYTF
TGCAGCGTTGTGCGGGCAGCCTATGGCTACACCTTC
>TRBJ2-7|TRBV7-8|-|-
CASSLARGGSSYEQYF
TGTGCCAGCAGCTTAGCCCGTGGCGGTAGCTCCTACGAGCAGTACTTC
>TRBJ1-5|TRBV6-5|-|TRBD1
CASSSGTGYQQPQHF
TGTGCCAGCAGCTCCGGGACAGGCTATCAGCAGCCCCAGCATTTT
>TRBJ1-1|TRBV5-1|-|TRBD1
CASSQGTGGSGAFF
TGCGCCAGCAGCCAAGGGACAGGGGGCTCGGGGGCTTTCTTT
>TRBJ1-6|TRBV1|-|-
CTSSQRDSSYNSPLHF
TGCACCAGCAGCCAGCGGGACAGCTCCTATAATTCACCCCTCCACTTT
>TRBJ1-1|TRBV27|-|-
CASSLVLGSTEAFF
TGTGCCAGCAGTTTAGTACTTGGGAGCACTGAAGCTTTCTTT
>TRBJ1-3|TRBV27|-|-
CASSFERSSGNTIYF
TGTGCCAGCAGTTTTGAGCGTAGCTCTGGAAACACCATATATTTT
>TRBJ1-6|TRBV6-5|-|-
CASRRTRSYNSPLHF
TGTGCCAGCCGAAGAACCAGGTCCTATAATTCACCCCTCCACTTT
>TRBJ1-5|TRBV9|-|-
CASSVGTALNQPQHF
TGTGCCAGCAGCGTAGGGACAGCCTTAAATCAGCCCCAGCATTTT
>TRBJ1-5|TRBV19|-|TRBD1
CASSSGQRYPQPQHF
TGTGCCAGTAGTTCGGGACAGAGATACCCTCAGCCCCAGCATTTT
>TRBJ2-7|TRBV5-1|-|-
CASREDRYEQYF
TGCGCCAGCAGGGAGGACCGGTATGAGCAGTACTTC
>TRBJ2-7|TRBV11-2|-|-
CASSLEGRPYEQYF
TGTGCCAGCAGCTTAGAAGGCAGGCCCTACGAGCAGTACTTC
>TRBJ1-5|TRBV2|once|-
CASTGDNQPQHF
TGTGCCAGCACGGGGGACAATCAGCCCCAGCATTTT